Sequencing of this T cell receptor (beta chain) was carried out in a study of blood T cell repertoires in COVID-19. At the level of the study: Samples representing acute and convalescent COVID-19 were sourced from the United States, Italy and Spain.

Assay: immunoSEQ multiplex PCR; the TCRdb copy retains only in-frame clones and omits some. The sample has roughly 250,000 clones, 90% to 95% seen once. Allocation to cohorts depended on clinical history reported by the participants. The CDR3 is 16 residues long. Trimming cost V 4 bases and J 0 bases, with 13 bases left between them. CDR1 and CDR2 from the germline V gene are SGHAT and FQNNGV. This clone came up once. Material: PBMCs or T cells enriched from blood (not recorded which). J is TRBJ2-1 and V is TRBV11-2; tentatively, D is TRBD2 (5 bases). This TCR was recovered from a woman under 30 who had recovered from COVID-19. CDR3 sequence reads: CASSSRGRSSYNEQFF. In DNA, the CDR3 is TGTGCCAGCAGCTCCCGGGGAAGGAGCTCCTACAATGAGCAGTTCTTC.